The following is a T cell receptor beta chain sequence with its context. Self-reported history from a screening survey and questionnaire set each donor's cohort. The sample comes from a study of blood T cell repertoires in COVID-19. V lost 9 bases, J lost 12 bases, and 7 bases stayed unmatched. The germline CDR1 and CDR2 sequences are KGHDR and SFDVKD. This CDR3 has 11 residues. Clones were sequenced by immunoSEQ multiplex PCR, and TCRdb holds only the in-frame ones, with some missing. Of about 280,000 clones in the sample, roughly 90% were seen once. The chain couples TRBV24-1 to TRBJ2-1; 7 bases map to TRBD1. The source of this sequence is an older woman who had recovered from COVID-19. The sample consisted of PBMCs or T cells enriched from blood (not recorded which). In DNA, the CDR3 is TGTGCCACCGCAGACAGGGTGGGGCAGTTCTTC. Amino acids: CATADRVGQFF.